Listed below are T cell receptor beta chains from one sample, sequenced in a study of T cell repertoires in cytomegalovirus infection. TCRdb re-derived calls from the reads in MiXCR, one entry per CDR3 protein. The sample includes 450,000 to 650,000 distinct CDR3 sequences, around a quarter seen only once; the top ten take 13%. The specimen sequenced was PBMCs. These TCRs come from a human donor in good health (CMV status not recorded). Some clones in this sample may be carry-over from other donors' samples. The CDR3 runs from the conserved cysteine through the conserved F or W. D genes are given only for firm matches. Some rows mark clone size as missing; the rest say once, few, many or name a class of expanded clone.

cdr3_nt	cdr3_aa	clone_size	d_call	v_call	j_call
TGCGCCAGCAGCCAACGAGGCCCAGGGCTAGCGGGTTCAGATACGCAGTATTTT	CASSQRGPGLAGSDTQYF	-	TRBD2	TRBV4-1	TRBJ2-3
TGTGCCAGTAGTAGGGACCCCGGCGGGAGCGCGAATGAGCAGTTCTTC	CASSRDPGGSANEQFF	-	TRBD2	TRBV19	TRBJ2-1
TGTGCCAGCAGCTTCGACGCGGGATTTACAGATACGCAGTATTTT	CASSFDAGFTDTQYF	many	-	TRBV7-2	TRBJ2-3
TGTGCCAGTAGTTCCCGTTCAGGGAGGAACAATGAGCAGTTCTTC	CASSSRSGRNNEQFF	-	-	TRBV19	TRBJ2-1
TGTGCCAGTCATTGGGGAAGACAGCCCCAGCATTTT	CASHWGRQPQHF	-	-	TRBV28	TRBJ1-5
TGTGCCAGCAGCCGAATTGTGGACTCCCGGTACAACACTGAAGCTTTCTTT	CASSRIVDSRYNTEAFF	-	-	TRBV7-9	TRBJ1-1
TGTGCCAGCAGAAGAGCGGGGCTACCCAATGAGCAGTTCTTC	CASRRAGLPNEQFF	few	TRBD2	TRBV7-9	TRBJ2-1
TGTGCCAGCAGTTACATTGAGGGGGCTGCCGAGCAGTACTTC	CASSYIEGAAEQYF	-	TRBD1	TRBV6-5	TRBJ2-7
TGTGCCAGCTACCTGACTTTGGACGGCGCCAATCAGCCCCAGCATTTT	CASYLTLDGANQPQHF	-	-	TRBV2	TRBJ1-5
TGTGCCAGCAGCGGTGGGCGTAGGCTAGCGGGAGCCAATGAGCAGTTCTTC	CASSGGRRLAGANEQFF	few	TRBD2	TRBV7-9	TRBJ2-1
TGTGCCAGCAGCTTAGTTCACAGCGGAAACACCATATATTTT	CASSLVHSGNTIYF	many	-	TRBV7-2	TRBJ1-3
TGTGCCAGTAGTCCCAGGTGGACCCGAGAACGCGAGCAGTACTTC	CASSPRWTREREQYF	-	-	TRBV19	TRBJ2-7
TGTGCCAGCAGCTTACCCCCGACAGGGGTGTTCTCCTACGAGCAGTACTTC	CASSLPPTGVFSYEQYF	-	TRBD1	TRBV7-9	TRBJ2-7
TGTGCCAGCAGCTGGACCCAGGGAACGGTAGACCAAGAGACCCAGTACTTC	CASSWTQGTVDQETQYF	-	-	TRBV6-1	TRBJ2-5
TGTGCCAGCAGTTTGCCTGGGACAGGGGTCTACGAGCAGTACTTC	CASSLPGTGVYEQYF	many	TRBD1	TRBV12-3/TRBV12-4	TRBJ2-7
TGTGCCAGCAGTTACGACCTAGCTAACACTGAAGCTTTCTTT	CASSYDLANTEAFF	few	-	TRBV6-2/TRBV6-3	TRBJ1-1
TGTGCCAGCAGCCGTGAATACGGCAGGTCCTATGGCTACACCTTC	CASSREYGRSYGYTF	few	-	TRBV28	TRBJ1-2
TGTGCCAGCAGCTTACTAGCGGGCCCCTCTGGGGCCAACGTCCTGACTTTC	CASSLLAGPSGANVLTF	many	TRBD2	TRBV7-2	TRBJ2-6
TGTGCCAGCAGTTACTCGTTTTCGGGACCGATAAATGAGCAGTTCTTC	CASSYSFSGPINEQFF	-	-	TRBV6-8	TRBJ2-1
TGTGCCAGCAGCTTGACGCCTAGTATCGGGGAGCTGTTTTTT	CASSLTPSIGELFF	many	-	TRBV7-2	TRBJ2-2
TGTGCCAGCAGTTGGGAGGGAACGAGGGGCTACACCTTC	CASSWEGTRGYTF	-	-	TRBV7-2	TRBJ1-2
TGTGCCAGCAGCTTGAACAGGGGCACCGGGGAGCTGTTTTTT	CASSLNRGTGELFF	many	TRBD1	TRBV7-2	TRBJ2-2
TGTGCCAGCAGCGACAGGGCAGTTAACACTGAAGCTTTCTTT	CASSDRAVNTEAFF	few	TRBD1	TRBV7-9	TRBJ1-1
TGTGCCAGCAGTTACTCGGGCGGGGACACAGATACGCAGTATTTT	CASSYSGGDTDTQYF	few	-	TRBV6-5	TRBJ2-3
TGTGCCAGCAGCTTAGGGGACAGGGGGCATGGCTACACCTTC	CASSLGDRGHGYTF	-	TRBD1	TRBV7-9	TRBJ1-2
TGTGCCAGCAGTCTCACGGGACAGCGTTGGACTAGCGGGGGAGAGCAGTTCTTC	CASSLTGQRWTSGGEQFF	few	TRBD2	TRBV6-5	TRBJ2-1
TGTGCCAGCAGCTTAGAGAACGGGAGATACGAAAAACTGTTTTTT	CASSLENGRYEKLFF	many	-	TRBV7-2	TRBJ1-4
TGTGCCTGGAGTCCACGTCGGGAGCAGTTCTTC	CAWSPRREQFF	-	-	TRBV30	TRBJ2-1
TGTGCCAACAGCAAGACAGGGATCAACACTGAAGCTTTCTTT	CANSKTGINTEAFF	-	TRBD1	TRBV5-6	TRBJ1-1
TGTGCCAGCGGGGAACGCTTAGGCTACACCTTC	CASGERLGYTF	-	-	TRBV19	TRBJ1-2
TGTGCCAGCAGCGAAAGGGCAGGGTACGAGCAGTACTTC	CASSERAGYEQYF	-	-	TRBV11-3	TRBJ2-7
TGTGCCAGCAGCTTAACAGGAGAATTCTATGGCTACACCTTC	CASSLTGEFYGYTF	few	-	TRBV7-6	TRBJ1-2
TGTGCCAGCAGTGCGGGACTAGCGATGATTTCGGAGACCCAGTACTTC	CASSAGLAMISETQYF	-	TRBD2	TRBV28	TRBJ2-5
TGTGCCAGCAGTGCGGCGAAGGCCGGGGAGCTGTTTTTT	CASSAAKAGELFF	few	-	TRBV2	TRBJ2-2
TGCGCCAGCAGCCAAGACGGAACAGGGGGCCTGGACACTGAAGCTTTCTTT	CASSQDGTGGLDTEAFF	-	TRBD1	TRBV4-1	TRBJ1-1
TGTGCCAGCAGCTTAAGGGAGGGGAACACTGAAGCTTTCTTT	CASSLREGNTEAFF	many	-	TRBV7-2	TRBJ1-1
TGTGCCAGTACCCGGCTAGACACCGGGGAGCTGTTTTTT	CASTRLDTGELFF	few	-	TRBV12-3/TRBV12-4	TRBJ2-2
TGTGCTACAAGGGACGGGGTTCTCTACGAGCAGTACTTC	CATRDGVLYEQYF	many	-	TRBV7-9	TRBJ2-7
TGTGCCATCAGTGAGTCGACTAGGGGAAAGACCCAGTACTTC	CAISESTRGKTQYF	few	-	TRBV10-3	TRBJ2-5
TGTGCCAGCAGCGAATCCGGGACTAGCGGGAGGGGTTTTTACTACGAGCAGTACTTC	CASSESGTSGRGFYYEQYF	-	TRBD2	TRBV7-2	TRBJ2-7
TGTGCCAGCAGTTACGGAGCGGGAGCACCTTTAGCAGATACGCAGTATTTT	CASSYGAGAPLADTQYF	-	TRBD2	TRBV6-2/TRBV6-3	TRBJ2-3
TGTGCCAGCAGCCGCCAGGCTAGCGGAGGCAATGAGCAGTTCTTC	CASSRQASGGNEQFF	many	TRBD2	TRBV7-3	TRBJ2-1
TGTGCCAGCAGCCCCCGGACTAGCGGGAATAATGAGCAGTTCTTC	CASSPRTSGNNEQFF	many	TRBD2	TRBV7-2	TRBJ2-1
TGTGCCAGCAGCTTAGATGTATGGCCCCAAGAGACCCAGTACTTC	CASSLDVWPQETQYF	many	-	TRBV11-2	TRBJ2-5
TGCAGTGCTCCGGGGCCGCAGTTCTCCTACGAGCAGTACTTC	CSAPGPQFSYEQYF	-	-	TRBV20-1	TRBJ2-7
TGTGCCAGCAGTGAATTTGGGACTAGCACAGATACGCAGTATTTT	CASSEFGTSTDTQYF	few	-	TRBV6-1	TRBJ2-3
TGTGCCAGCAGTTTATTAGGGGGACCCGATGATGAGCAGTTCTTC	CASSLLGGPDDEQFF	-	-	TRBV12-3/TRBV12-4	TRBJ2-1
TGTGCCAGCAGACCCCTACTAGCGGGAGCGGTAGAGACCCAGTACTTC	CASRPLLAGAVETQYF	many	TRBD2	TRBV7-9	TRBJ2-5
TGTGCCAGCAGTCCTAACAGGGCCATGAACACTGAAGCTTTCTTT	CASSPNRAMNTEAFF	few	-	TRBV12-3/TRBV12-4	TRBJ1-1
TGTGCCAGCAGCCAAGATATAAGGACAGGGGTAAGCTACGAGCAGTACTTC	CASSQDIRTGVSYEQYF	few	TRBD1	TRBV14	TRBJ2-7
TGTGCCAGCAGTTACATGGGATCTGGAAACACCATATATTTT	CASSYMGSGNTIYF	few	-	TRBV6-2/TRBV6-3	TRBJ1-3
TGCAGTGCAACTACTAGCGGGAACTACGAGCAGTACTTC	CSATTSGNYEQYF	-	TRBD2	TRBV20-1	TRBJ2-7
TGTGCCAGCAGCCCGGGGGACAGGGGGGTTTTCGAGCAGTACTTC	CASSPGDRGVFEQYF	-	TRBD1	TRBV5-4	TRBJ2-7
TGTGCCAGCAGCTTAGTCGTAGCCCGGGAGACCCAGTACTTC	CASSLVVARETQYF	-	-	TRBV7-8	TRBJ2-5
TGCGCCAGCGCGGACGGATACAATGAGCAGTTCTTC	CASADGYNEQFF	few	-	TRBV10-2	TRBJ2-1
TGTGGGTCGTTTCCCGGGGGTCCGGGAAACACCATATATTTT	CGSFPGGPGNTIYF	-	-	TRBV28	TRBJ1-3
TGTGCCAGCAGCTTAAGCAGGGGATTCCAGCCCCAGCATTTT	CASSLSRGFQPQHF	many	-	TRBV7-2	TRBJ1-5
TGTGCCAGCAGCTTCACTAGCATCGATGAGCAGTTCTTC	CASSFTSIDEQFF	few	-	TRBV7-3	TRBJ2-1
TGTGCCAGCAGTTACTACGGGAGAGGGGAGACCCAGTACTTC	CASSYYGRGETQYF	-	-	TRBV6-2/TRBV6-3	TRBJ2-5